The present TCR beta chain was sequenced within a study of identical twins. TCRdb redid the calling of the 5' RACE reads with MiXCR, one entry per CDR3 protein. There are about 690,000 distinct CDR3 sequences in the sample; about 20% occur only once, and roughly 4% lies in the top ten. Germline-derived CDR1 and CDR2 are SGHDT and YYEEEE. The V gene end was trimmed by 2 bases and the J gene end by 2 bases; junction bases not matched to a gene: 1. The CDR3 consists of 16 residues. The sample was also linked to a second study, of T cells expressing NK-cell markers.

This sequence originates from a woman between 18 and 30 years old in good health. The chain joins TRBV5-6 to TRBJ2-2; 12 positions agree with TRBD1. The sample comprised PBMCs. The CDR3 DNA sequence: TGTGCCAGCAGCTTCGGGACAGGGGGCAACACCGGGGAGCTGTTTTTT. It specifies CASSFGTGGNTGELFF.